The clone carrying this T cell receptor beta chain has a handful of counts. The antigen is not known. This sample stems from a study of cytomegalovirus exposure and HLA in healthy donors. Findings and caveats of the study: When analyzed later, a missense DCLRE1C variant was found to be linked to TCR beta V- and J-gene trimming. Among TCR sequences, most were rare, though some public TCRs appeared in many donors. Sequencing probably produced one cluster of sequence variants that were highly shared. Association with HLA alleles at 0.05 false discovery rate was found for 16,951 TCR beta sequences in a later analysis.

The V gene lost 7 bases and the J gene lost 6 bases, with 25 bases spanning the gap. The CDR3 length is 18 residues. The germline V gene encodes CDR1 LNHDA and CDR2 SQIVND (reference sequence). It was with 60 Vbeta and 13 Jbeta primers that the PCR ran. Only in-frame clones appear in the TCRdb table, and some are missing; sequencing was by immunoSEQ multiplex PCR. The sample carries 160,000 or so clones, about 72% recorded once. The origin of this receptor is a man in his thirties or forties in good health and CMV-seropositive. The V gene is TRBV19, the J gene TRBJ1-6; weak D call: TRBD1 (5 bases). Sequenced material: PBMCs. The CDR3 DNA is TGTGCCAGTAAGGCTCGTGAGACAGCGACTTGGGGTAATTCACCCCTCCACTTT. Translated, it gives CASKARETATWGNSPLHF.